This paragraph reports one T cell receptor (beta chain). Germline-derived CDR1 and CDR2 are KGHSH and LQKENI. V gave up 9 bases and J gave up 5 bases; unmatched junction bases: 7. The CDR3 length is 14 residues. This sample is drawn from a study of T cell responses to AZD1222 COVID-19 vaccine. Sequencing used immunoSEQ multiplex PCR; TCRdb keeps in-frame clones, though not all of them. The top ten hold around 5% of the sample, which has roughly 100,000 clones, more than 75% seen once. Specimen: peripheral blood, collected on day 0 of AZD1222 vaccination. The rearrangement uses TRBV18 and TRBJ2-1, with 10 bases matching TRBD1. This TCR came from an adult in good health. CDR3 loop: CASFRDRGNNEQFF. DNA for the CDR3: TGTGCCAGTTTCCGGGACAGGGGTAACAATGAGCAGTTCTTC.